Shown below are 15 T cell receptor beta chains from a single sample sequenced in a study of cytomegalovirus exposure and HLA in healthy donors. Primers: 60 Vbeta forward and 13 Jbeta reverse. TCRdb's table, derived via immunoSEQ multiplex PCR, lists solely in-frame clones and lacks some. This sample carries fewer than 250,000 clones, roughly 79% of them seen once, and the ten largest clones take 1.8%. The sample taken for sequencing was PBMCs. The receptor set was obtained from a male donor in good health and CMV-seronegative.

The chain couples TRBV27 to TRBJ2-1, with 12 bases that match TRBD2. This CDR3 contains 17 residues. CDR1 and CDR2 from the germline V gene are MNHEY and SMNVEV (reference sequence). V gave up 2 bases and J gave up 6 bases; unmatched junction bases: 8. The CDR3 DNA reads as TGTGCCAGCAGTTTAGAACGACTAGCGGGAGTATTCAATGAGCAGTTCTTC. Its translation is CASSLERLAGVFNEQFF.

This clone was picked up a small number of times. The chain combines TRBV6-5 with TRBJ1-1; D gene ambiguous. CDR3 length: 12 amino acids. Germline CDR1 reads MNHEY; CDR2 reads SVGAGI. V was shortened by 2 bases and J by 2 bases, with 3 bases between the two germline ends. In nucleotides, the CDR3 is TGTGCCAGCAGTTACCCAAACACTGAAGCTTTCTTT. It translates to CASSYPNTEAFF.

The CDR3 DNA sequence: TGCGCCAGCAGCTTACAGGGGTCAAACTATAATTCACCCCTCCACTTT. Protein: CASSLQGSNYNSPLHF. This chain links TRBV5-1 with TRBJ1-6, with 7 bases matching TRBD1. CDR1 is SGHRS and CDR2 is YFSETQ in the germline V gene. The CDR3 is 16 amino acids. V was clipped by 2 bases and J by 3 bases; unmatched bases: 5.

This clone has only a few counts. The chain links TRBV4-2 to TRBJ2-7; 9 nucleotides agree with TRBD1. Germline V gene lookup returns CDR1 LGHNA and CDR2 YNFKEQ. The trim removed 0 bases at V and 6 bases at J, leaving 9 bases unmatched. The CDR3 is 16 residues long. The CDR3: CASSQDAGTGFVEQYF. CDR3 DNA: TGTGCCAGCAGCCAAGATGCCGGGACAGGGTTCGTCGAGCAGTACTTC.

The table lists this clone with a count of one. Other nucleotide sequences from this sample produce the same CDR3. The chain employs TRBV30 and TRBJ1-5, with D unclear. This CDR3 comprises 13 residues. Per germline, CDR1 GTSNPN and CDR2 SVGIG (reference sequence). The V and J ends lost 2 bases and 2 bases respectively, with 7 bases between them. The CDR3 loop reads CAWSLRGNQPQHF. CDR3 coding DNA: TGTGCCTGGAGTCTGAGGGGCAATCAGCCCCAGCATTTT.

V is TRBV5-1 and J is TRBJ2-3, with D possibly matching TRBD2 (7 bases). The length of the CDR3 is 17 residues. Trimming stripped 0 bases from V and 1 base from J, with 15 bases between. Germline V gene lookup returns CDR1 SGHRS and CDR2 YFSETQ. CDR3 amino acids: CASSLGGGGSRTDTQYF. DNA of the CDR3: TGCGCCAGCAGCTTGGGAGGGGGGGGCTCTCGCACAGATACGCAGTATTTT.

The J gene is TRBJ1-3, the V gene TRBV9, with D unclear. CDR3 length: 17 amino acids. The V gene's germline CDR1 is SGDLS and CDR2 YYNGEE. Trimming left V 3 bases short and J 4 bases short, with 20 bases between. The CDR3 DNA is TGTGCCAGCAGCGCATATACATCGGGAGTAGGAGGAAACACCATATATTTT. Protein sequence: CASSAYTSGVGGNTIYF. The whole variable domain, filled in from reference TRBV9 and TRBJ1-3, reads DSGVTQTPKHLITATGQRVTLRCSPRSGDLSVYWYQQSLDQGLQFLIQYYNGEERAKGNILERFSAQQFPDLHSELNLSSLELGDSALYFCASSAYTSGVGGNTIYFGEGSWLTVV.

The chain is built from TRBV7-9 and TRBJ2-2, with 8 bases matching TRBD1. V shed 4 bases and J 4 bases; nucleotides not matched to a gene: 8. Germline V lookup: CDR1 SEHNR, CDR2 FQNEAQ (reference sequence). CDR3 length: 16 amino acids. The CDR3 here is CASSSRQGIGTGELFF. In DNA, the CDR3 is TGTGCCAGCAGCTCGAGACAGGGGATAGGCACCGGGGAGCTGTTTTTT.

V and J are TRBV5-1 and TRBJ2-3, with D possibly being TRBD1 (7 bases). The V end lost 2 bases, the J end lost 4 bases, and 11 bases lay between the germline ends. CDR1 is SGHRS, CDR2 YFSETQ, per germline. The CDR3 is 14 amino acids. The DNA of the CDR3 is TGCGCCAGCAGCTTAGACAGGGAGGCAGATACGCAGTATTTT. Translated: CASSLDREADTQYF.

As DNA, the CDR3 is TGTGCCAGTAGTACAGGGACAGGGGCTAGCACAGATACGCAGTATTTT. Protein product: CASSTGTGASTDTQYF. The V and J genes are TRBV19 and TRBJ2-3; 10 bases map to TRBD1. The V gene end was trimmed by 4 bases and the J gene end by 0 bases; junction bases not matched to a gene: 4. The CDR3 covers 16 residues. Germline V gives CDR1 LNHDA, CDR2 SQIVND (reference sequence).

This chain connects TRBV28 to TRBJ2-7, with D perhaps TRBD1 (10 bases). The CDR3 is 18 amino acids. The germline gives CDR1 MDHEN, CDR2 SYDVKM. V lost 4 bases and J 4 bases, leaving 26 bases between the germline ends. CDR3 in amino acids: CASSSPGQGTSSRYEQYF. CDR3 sequence (DNA): TGTGCCAGCAGTTCCCCGGGACAGGGGACTAGCAGTAGGTACGAGCAGTACTTC. Full variable domain (remainder filled in from reference TRBV28 and TRBJ2-7): DVKVTQSSRYLVKRTGEKVFLECVQDMDHENMFWYRQDPGLGLRLIYFSYDVKMKEKGDIPEGYSVSREKKERFSLILESASTNQTSMYLCASSSPGQGTSSRYEQYFGPGTRLTVT.

Regarding this clone: An end of the junction does not agree with germline; a read error may underlie this. The gene calls are TRBV18 and TRBJ2-3; 9 positions match TRBD1. CDR3 length: 17 residues. Germline V gene data show CDR1 as KGHSH and CDR2 as LQKENI. CDR3 in amino acids: CVSSPVQGAESTDTQYF. The CDR3 DNA reads TGTGTCAGCTCACCGGTACAGGGGGCCGAAAGCACAGATACGCAGTATTTT.

The gene calls are TRBV5-6 and TRBJ2-7, with 9 positions matching TRBD2. Germline values: CDR1 SGHDT, CDR2 YYEEEE. Trimming cost V 3 bases and J 4 bases; bases outside gene matches: 5. The CDR3 runs 14 residues. CDR3 sequence: CASSYSSGIYEQYF. The CDR3, as DNA: TGTGCCAGCAGCTACTCTAGCGGGATATACGAGCAGTACTTC.

The V gene is TRBV7-8, the J gene TRBJ2-7; weak D call: TRBD2 (6 bases). Trimming cost V 4 bases and J 0 bases, with 16 bases left between them. In germline, CDR1 is SGHVS, CDR2 FQNEAQ. There are 16 residues in the CDR3. The CDR3 region has the DNA TGTGCCAGCAGCTGGTACGGGACTTCCTACTCCTACGAGCAGTACTTC. This encodes CASSWYGTSYSYEQYF.

The chain uses TRBV28 and TRBJ2-1; TRBD2 matches at 7 bases. Germline loops: CDR1 MDHEN, CDR2 SYDVKM. This CDR3 has 13 amino acids. Unmatched junction bases numbered 1, after V lost 5 bases and J lost 3 bases. CDR3 coding DNA: TGTGCCAGCAGTCGGACTAGCTACAATGAGCAGTTCTTC. Amino acids: CASSRTSYNEQFF.